This record covers a single TCR beta chain. The clone's antigen remains unknown. No per-base quality is available; no much larger clone lies one base away. These data come from a study of technical replicates of blood from a handful of donors (dated by TCRdb to between 2016 and 2019). The library was produced with the immunoSEQ multiplex PCR assay. TCRdb obtained this table from immuneACCESS and retained in-frame rearrangements with V and J assigned. These tables miss some clones; where compared with another copy, unresolved V genes account for less than half of the shortfall, and the remainder is unexplained. The sample table shows tens of thousands of clones, and 95% to 98% are seen once. Roughly 0.35% of the sample is held by the ten biggest clonotypes. According to the germline V gene, CDR1 reads SQVTM and CDR2 reads ANQGSEA. The CDR3 spans 13 residues, from the cysteine through the phenylalanine. Left in the record is the CDR3 DNA by itself, 39 bases read in frame from the first base. V trim: 2 bases; J trim: 4 bases; unmatched bases: 5.

The sample consisted of T cells isolated from PBMCs. The chain uses TRBV29-1 and TRBJ2-7; 7 nucleotides in the junction match TRBD1. The sequence came from a human donor in good health. The base sequence is TGCAGCGTTGAAACAGGGGTGGAGTACGAGCAGTACTTC. Its amino acids are CSVETGVEYEQYF.